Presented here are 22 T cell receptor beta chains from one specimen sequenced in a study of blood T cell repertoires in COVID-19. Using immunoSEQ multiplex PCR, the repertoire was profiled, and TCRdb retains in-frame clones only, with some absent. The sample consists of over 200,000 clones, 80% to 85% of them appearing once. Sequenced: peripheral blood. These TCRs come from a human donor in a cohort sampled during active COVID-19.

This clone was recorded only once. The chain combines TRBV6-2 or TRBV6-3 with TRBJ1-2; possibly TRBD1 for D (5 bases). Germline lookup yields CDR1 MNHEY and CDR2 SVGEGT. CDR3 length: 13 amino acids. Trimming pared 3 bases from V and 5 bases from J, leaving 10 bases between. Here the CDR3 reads CASSYGARYGYTF. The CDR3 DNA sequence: TGTGCCAGCAGTTATGGGGCCCGGTATGGCTACACCTTC.

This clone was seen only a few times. The CDR3 DNA reads as TGTGCCAGCAGCCAAGAAGGGTGGTTAGCGGGGAATGAGCAGTTCTTC. Translated, it gives CASSQEGWLAGNEQFF. This chain uses TRBV3-1 (or the pseudogene TRBV3-2) with TRBJ2-1, with 8 bases lining up with TRBD2. This CDR3 contains 16 residues. The germline V gene encodes CDR1 LGHDT and CDR2 YNNKEL (reference sequence). The J segment lost 7 bases and the V segment lost 0 bases, leaving 8 bases of the junction unmatched.

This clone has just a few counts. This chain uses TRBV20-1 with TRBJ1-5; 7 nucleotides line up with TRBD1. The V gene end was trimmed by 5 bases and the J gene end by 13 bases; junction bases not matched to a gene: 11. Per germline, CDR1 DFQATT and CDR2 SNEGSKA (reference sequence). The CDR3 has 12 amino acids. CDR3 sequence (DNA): TGCAGTGCTGGTGCCCAACCGGGACAGCAGCATTTT. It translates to CSAGAQPGQQHF.

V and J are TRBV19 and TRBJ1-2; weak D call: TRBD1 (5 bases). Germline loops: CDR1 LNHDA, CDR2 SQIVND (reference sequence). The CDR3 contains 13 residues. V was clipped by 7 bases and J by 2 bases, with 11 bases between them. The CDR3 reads CASKQGTNYGYTF. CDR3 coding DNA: TGTGCCAGTAAGCAGGGAACGAACTATGGCTACACCTTC. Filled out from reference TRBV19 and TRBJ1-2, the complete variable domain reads DGGITQSPKYLFRKEGQNVTLSCEQNLNHDAMYWYRQDPGQGLRLIYYSQIVNDFQKGDIAEGYSVSREKKESFPLTVTSAQKNPTAFYLCASKQGTNYGYTFGSGTRLTVV.

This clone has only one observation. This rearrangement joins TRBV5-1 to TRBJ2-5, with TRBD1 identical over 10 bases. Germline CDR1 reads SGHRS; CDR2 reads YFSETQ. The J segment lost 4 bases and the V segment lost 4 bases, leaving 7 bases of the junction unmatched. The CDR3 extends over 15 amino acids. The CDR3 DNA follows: TGCGCCAGCAGCACGGGACAGGGGAATGGAGAGACCCAGTACTTC. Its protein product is CASSTGQGNGETQYF.

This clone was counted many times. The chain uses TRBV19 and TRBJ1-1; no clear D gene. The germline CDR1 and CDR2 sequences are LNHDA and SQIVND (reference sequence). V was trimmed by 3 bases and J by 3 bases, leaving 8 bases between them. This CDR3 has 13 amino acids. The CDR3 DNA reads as TGTGCCAGTAGTATCCCCGGGTACACTGAAGCTTTCTTT. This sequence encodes CASSIPGYTEAFF. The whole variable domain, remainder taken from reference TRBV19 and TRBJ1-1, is DGGITQSPKYLFRKEGQNVTLSCEQNLNHDAMYWYRQDPGQGLRLIYYSQIVNDFQKGDIAEGYSVSREKKESFPLTVTSAQKNPTAFYLCASSIPGYTEAFFGQGTRLTVV.

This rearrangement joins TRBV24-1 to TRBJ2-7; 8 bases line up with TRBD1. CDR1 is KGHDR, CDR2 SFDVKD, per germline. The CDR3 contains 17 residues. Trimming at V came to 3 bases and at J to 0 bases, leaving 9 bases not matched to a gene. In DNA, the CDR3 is TGTGCCACCAGTGATCACCCCTCCGGGACAGGCTCCTACGAGCAGTACTTC. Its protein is CATSDHPSGTGSYEQYF.

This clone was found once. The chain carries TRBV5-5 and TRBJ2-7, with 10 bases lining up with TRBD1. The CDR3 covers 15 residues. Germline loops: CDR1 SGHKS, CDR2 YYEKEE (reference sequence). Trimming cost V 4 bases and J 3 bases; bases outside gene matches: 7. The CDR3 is CASSRTGTGDYEQYF. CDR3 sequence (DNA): TGTGCCAGCAGCCGCACCGGGACAGGGGACTACGAGCAGTACTTC.

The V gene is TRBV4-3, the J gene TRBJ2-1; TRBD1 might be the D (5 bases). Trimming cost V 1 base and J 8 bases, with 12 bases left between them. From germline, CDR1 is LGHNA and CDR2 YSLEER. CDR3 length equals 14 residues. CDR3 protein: CASSQGPTGYEQFF. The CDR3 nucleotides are TGCGCCAGCAGCCAAGGACCCACAGGATATGAGCAGTTCTTC.

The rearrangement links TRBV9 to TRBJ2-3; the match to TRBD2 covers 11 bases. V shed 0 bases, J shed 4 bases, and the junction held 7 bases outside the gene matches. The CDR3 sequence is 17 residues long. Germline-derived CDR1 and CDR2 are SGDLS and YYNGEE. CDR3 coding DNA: TGTGCCAGCAGCGTAGACCGTCTAGCGGGAGGCCCAGATACGCAGTATTTT. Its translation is CASSVDRLAGGPDTQYF.

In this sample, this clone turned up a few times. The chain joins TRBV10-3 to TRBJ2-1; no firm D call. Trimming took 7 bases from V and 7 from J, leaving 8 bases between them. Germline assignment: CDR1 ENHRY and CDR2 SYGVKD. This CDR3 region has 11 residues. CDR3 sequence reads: CAIMRRNEQFF. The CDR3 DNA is TGTGCCATCATGAGGAGAAATGAGCAGTTCTTC.

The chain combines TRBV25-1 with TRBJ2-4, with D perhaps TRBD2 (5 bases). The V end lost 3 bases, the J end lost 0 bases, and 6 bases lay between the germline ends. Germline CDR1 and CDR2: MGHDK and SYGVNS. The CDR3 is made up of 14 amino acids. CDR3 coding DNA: TGTGCCAGCAGTGACGCGGGAGCCAAAAACATTCAGTACTTC. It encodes CASSDAGAKNIQYF.

The CDR3 spells CASSLALAGSYEQYF. DNA for the CDR3: TGCGCCAGCAGCTTGGCGTTAGCGGGCTCCTACGAGCAGTACTTC. The rearrangement uses TRBV5-1 and TRBJ2-7; 7 bases match TRBD2. V shed 0 bases, J shed 0 bases, and the junction held 3 bases outside the gene matches. The CDR3 extends over 15 amino acids. Germline assignment: CDR1 SGHRS and CDR2 YFSETQ.

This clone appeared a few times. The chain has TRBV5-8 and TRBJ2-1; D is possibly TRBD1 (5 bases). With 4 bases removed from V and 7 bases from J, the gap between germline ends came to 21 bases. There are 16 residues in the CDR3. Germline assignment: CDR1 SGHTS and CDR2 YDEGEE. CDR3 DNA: TGTGCCAGCAGCCCGCTAGGGGCGTACCGGATAAATGAGCAGTTCTTC. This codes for CASSPLGAYRINEQFF.

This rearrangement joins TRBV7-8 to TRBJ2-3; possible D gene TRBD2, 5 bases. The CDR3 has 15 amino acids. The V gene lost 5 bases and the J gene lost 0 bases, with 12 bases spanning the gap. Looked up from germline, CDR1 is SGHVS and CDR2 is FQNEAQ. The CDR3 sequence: CASSRDYLSTDTQYF. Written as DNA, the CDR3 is TGTGCCAGCAGCCGAGACTATTTAAGCACAGATACGCAGTATTTT. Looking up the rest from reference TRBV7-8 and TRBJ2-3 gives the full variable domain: GAGVSQSPRYKVAKRGQDVALRCDPISGHVSLFWYQQALGQGPEFLTYFQNEAQLDKSGLPSDRFFAERPEGSVSTLKIQRTQQEDSAVYLCASSRDYLSTDTQYFGPGTRLTVL.

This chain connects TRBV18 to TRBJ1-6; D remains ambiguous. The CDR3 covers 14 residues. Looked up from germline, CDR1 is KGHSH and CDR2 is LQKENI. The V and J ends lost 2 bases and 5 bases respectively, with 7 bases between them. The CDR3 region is CASSPAIDNSPLHF. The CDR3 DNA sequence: TGTGCCAGCTCACCAGCGATCGATAATTCACCCCTCCACTTT.

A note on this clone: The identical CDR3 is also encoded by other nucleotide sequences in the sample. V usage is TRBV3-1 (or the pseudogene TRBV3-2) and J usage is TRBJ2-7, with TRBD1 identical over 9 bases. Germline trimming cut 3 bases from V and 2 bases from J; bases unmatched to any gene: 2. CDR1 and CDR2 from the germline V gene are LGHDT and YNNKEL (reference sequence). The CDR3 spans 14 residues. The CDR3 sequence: CASSHRQGAYEQYF. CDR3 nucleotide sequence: TGTGCCAGCAGCCATAGACAGGGGGCCTACGAGCAGTACTTC.

CDR3 amino acids: CASSSQNSGANVLTF. The DNA of the CDR3 is TGTGCCAGCAGCTCTCAGAACTCTGGGGCCAACGTCCTGACTTTC. The chain couples TRBV5-4 to TRBJ2-6, with D unclear. CDR3 size: 15 residues. The V gene's germline CDR1 is SGHNT and CDR2 YYREEE (reference sequence). Deletions cut 3 bases from V and 0 bases from J, with 7 bases between. Full variable domain (missing parts from reference TRBV5-4 and TRBJ2-6): ETGVTQSPTHLIKTRGQQVTLRCSSQSGHNTVSWYQQALGQGPQFIFQYYREEENGRGNFPPRFSGLQFPNYSSELNVNALELDDSALYLCASSSQNSGANVLTFGAGSRLTVL.

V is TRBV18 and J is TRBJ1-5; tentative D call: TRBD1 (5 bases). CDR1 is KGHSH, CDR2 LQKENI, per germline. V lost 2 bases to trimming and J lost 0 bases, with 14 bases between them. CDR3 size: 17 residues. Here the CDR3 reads CASSPVAGLYSNQPQHF. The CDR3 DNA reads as TGTGCCAGCTCACCAGTAGCGGGGCTGTATAGCAATCAGCCCCAGCATTTT.

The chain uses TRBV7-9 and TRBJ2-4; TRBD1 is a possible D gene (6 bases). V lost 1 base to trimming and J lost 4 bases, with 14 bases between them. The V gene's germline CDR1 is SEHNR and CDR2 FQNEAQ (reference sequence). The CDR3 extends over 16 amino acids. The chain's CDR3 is CASSLEQGAAKNIQYF. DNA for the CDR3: TGTGCCAGCAGCTTAGAACAGGGTGCCGCAAAAAACATTCAGTACTTC.

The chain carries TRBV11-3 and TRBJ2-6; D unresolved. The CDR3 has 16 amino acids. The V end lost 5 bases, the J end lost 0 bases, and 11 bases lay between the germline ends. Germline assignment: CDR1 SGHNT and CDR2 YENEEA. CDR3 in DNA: TGTGCCAGCAGCGCAGAATTCCGCTCTGGGGCCAACGTCCTGACTTTC. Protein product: CASSAEFRSGANVLTF.

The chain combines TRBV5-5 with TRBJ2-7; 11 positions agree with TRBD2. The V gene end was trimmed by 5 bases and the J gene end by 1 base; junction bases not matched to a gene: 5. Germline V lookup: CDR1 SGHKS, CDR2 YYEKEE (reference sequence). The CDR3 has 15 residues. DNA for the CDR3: TGTGCCAGCAGTTTCCGACTAGCGGGATCCTACGAGCAGTACTTC. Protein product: CASSFRLAGSYEQYF.